A single sample gave rise to the 12 T cell receptor beta chains below, sequenced in a study of T-cell reconstitution after alpha-beta-depleted transplantation in children. For TCRbeta, the library was prepared with unique molecular identifiers. MiXCR, applied by TCRdb to the PCR reads, yields one record per CDR3 protein. The sample holds roughly 500,000 distinct CDR3 sequences, 15% to 20% seen once. The sample was PBMCs from the stem cell graft donor, taken from the stem cell graft. These receptors were collected from a human donor who donated a stem cell graft to a child with acute lymphoblastic leukemia.

The gene calls are TRBV15 and TRBJ2-7; D ambiguous. CDR1 LNHNV and CDR2 YYDKDF come from the germline V gene (reference sequence). V lost 2 bases to trimming and J lost 0 bases, with 11 bases between them. The CDR3 is 15 amino acids. CDR3 protein: CATSRSSASSYEQYF. In nucleotides, the CDR3 is TGTGCCACCAGCAGAAGTTCAGCTAGCTCCTACGAGCAGTACTTC.

This sequence joins TRBV20-1 and TRBJ1-5, with unresolved D. Trimming took off 4 bases at V and 1 base at J, with 8 bases between the two ends. CDR3 length: 13 residues. The germline V gene encodes CDR1 DFQATT and CDR2 SNEGSKA (reference sequence). CDR3 sequence: CSATRESNQPQHF. The CDR3 region has the DNA TGCAGTGCTACTCGTGAGAGCAATCAGCCCCAGCATTTT.

The chain joins TRBV5-1 to TRBJ2-5; D is perhaps TRBD1 or TRBD2 (5 bases each). The CDR3 has 14 residues. Trimming took off 0 bases at V and 5 bases at J, with 11 bases between the two ends. Germline CDR1 SGHRS, CDR2 YFSETQ. This chain's CDR3 is CASSLDRPGETQYF. For the CDR3, the DNA is TGCGCCAGCAGCTTGGACAGGCCGGGGGAGACCCAGTACTTC.

This chain connects TRBV7-6 to TRBJ2-3; D unresolved. CDR1 is SGHVS, CDR2 FNYEAQ, per germline. V was trimmed by 0 bases and J by 4 bases, leaving 8 bases between them. The CDR3 has 14 amino acids. The CDR3 loop reads CASSLAGSSDTQYF. CDR3 nucleotides: TGTGCCAGCAGCTTAGCGGGGTCTTCAGATACGCAGTATTTT.

V usage is TRBV15 and J usage is TRBJ2-1; a weak D match, TRBD2 (5 bases). The V gene lost 5 bases and the J gene lost 9 bases, with 20 bases spanning the gap. The CDR3 is made up of 15 amino acids. The germline gives CDR1 LNHNV, CDR2 YYDKDF (reference sequence). CDR3 sequence (DNA): TGTGCCACCAGCGTGTCAAGGACTCGAGAGGGTGAGCAGTTCTTC. It encodes CATSVSRTREGEQFF.

J is TRBJ1-2 and V is TRBV29-1, with D perhaps TRBD1 (6 bases). Trimming left V 1 base short and J 8 bases short, with 11 bases between. In germline, CDR1 is SQVTM, CDR2 ANQGSEA. This CDR3 spans 12 amino acids. The CDR3 region is CSVEGGGLGYTF. The CDR3 DNA reads TGCAGCGTTGAAGGTGGGGGCTTAGGCTACACCTTC.

This clonotype was seen a few times. The chain links TRBV10-3 to TRBJ2-7; 7 nucleotides line up with TRBD1. The germline V gene encodes CDR1 ENHRY and CDR2 SYGVKD. The V gene end was trimmed by 5 bases and the J gene end by 7 bases; junction bases not matched to a gene: 11. The CDR3 runs to 14 residues. In DNA form, the CDR3 reads TGTGCCATCAGTCAAGGGACAGTGAATCTGGAGCAGTACTTC. Protein sequence: CAISQGTVNLEQYF.

This clonotype was recorded a few times. This chain links TRBV12-5 with TRBJ2-5, with D unresolved. V lost 7 bases and J 1 base, leaving 13 bases between the germline ends. The CDR3 loop spans 14 amino acids. Germline CDR1 is LGHNT and CDR2 is FRNRAP. The CDR3 nucleotides read TGTGCTAGTGCCCCGGCATACCTCCAAGAGACCCAGTACTTC. It yields the protein CASAPAYLQETQYF.

This clonotype was observed a handful of times. The chain uses TRBV2 and TRBJ2-7; no clear D. Germline CDR1 and CDR2: SNHLY and FYNNEI. Trimming cost V 2 bases and J 0 bases, with 11 bases left between them. This CDR3 comprises 15 residues. The CDR3 here is CASSEWVNPSYEQYF. The CDR3 DNA is TGTGCCAGCAGTGAATGGGTCAACCCCTCCTACGAGCAGTACTTC. Using reference TRBV2 and TRBJ2-7 for the parts outside the CDR3, the full variable domain is EPEVTQTPSHQVTQMGQEVILRCVPISNHLYFYWYRQILGQKVEFLVSFYNNEISEKSEIFDDQFSVERPDGSNFTLKIRSTKLEDSAMYFCASSEWVNPSYEQYFGPGTRLTVT.

J is TRBJ2-7 and V is TRBV12-3 or TRBV12-4; 10 positions match TRBD1. The CDR3 has 14 amino acids. Trimming at V came to 5 bases and at J to 0 bases, leaving 1 base not matched to a gene. CDR3 coding DNA: TGTGCCAGCAGTGGGACAGGGGCCTCCTACGAGCAGTACTTC. Protein product: CASSGTGASYEQYF.

This sequence joins TRBV5-1 and TRBJ2-1, with 10 bases fitting TRBD2. The length of the CDR3 is 15 residues. Germline-derived CDR1 and CDR2 are SGHRS and YFSETQ. V shed 0 bases and J 7 bases; nucleotides not matched to a gene: 4. The chain's CDR3 is CASSLVGTSENEQFF. The CDR3 region has the DNA TGCGCCAGCAGCTTGGTTGGGACTAGCGAAAATGAGCAGTTCTTC.

This clonotype came up a few times. V gene TRBV5-6 combines with J gene TRBJ1-4; 10 nucleotides align to TRBD1. The V gene's germline CDR1 is SGHDT and CDR2 YYEEEE. V gave up 5 bases and J gave up 7 bases; unmatched junction bases: 11. The CDR3 covers 16 residues. The CDR3 here is CASSRDRGRIGEKLFF. CDR3 sequence (DNA): TGTGCCAGCAGTCGAGACAGGGGGCGTATCGGTGAAAAACTGTTTTTT.